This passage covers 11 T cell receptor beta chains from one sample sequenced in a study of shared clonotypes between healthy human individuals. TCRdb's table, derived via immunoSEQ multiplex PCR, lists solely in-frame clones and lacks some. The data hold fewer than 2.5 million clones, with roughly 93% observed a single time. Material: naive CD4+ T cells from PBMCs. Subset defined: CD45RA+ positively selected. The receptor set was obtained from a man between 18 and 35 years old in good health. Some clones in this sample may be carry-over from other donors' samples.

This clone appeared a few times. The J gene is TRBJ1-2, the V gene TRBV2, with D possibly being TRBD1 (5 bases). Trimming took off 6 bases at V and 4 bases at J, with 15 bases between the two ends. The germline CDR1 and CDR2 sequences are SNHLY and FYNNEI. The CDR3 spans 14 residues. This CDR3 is CASRGVPRTYGYTF. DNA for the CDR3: TGTGCCAGCAGAGGGGTACCGAGGACCTATGGCTACACCTTC. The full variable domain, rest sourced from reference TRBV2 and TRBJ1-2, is EPEVTQTPSHQVTQMGQEVILRCVPISNHLYFYWYRQILGQKVEFLVSFYNNEISEKSEIFDDQFSVERPDGSNFTLKIRSTKLEDSAMYFCASRGVPRTYGYTFGSGTRLTVV.

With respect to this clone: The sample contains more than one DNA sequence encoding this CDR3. CDR3 sequence (DNA): TGCGCCAGCAGCCAAGCCGGACAGGGCTATGGCTACACCTTC. Protein: CASSQAGQGYGYTF. The chain is built from TRBV4-3 and TRBJ1-2; 8 nucleotides line up with TRBD1. J gave up 4 bases and V 1 base, and 2 bases lay outside the gene matches. The CDR3 length is 14 residues. CDR1 and CDR2 from the germline V gene are LGHNA and YSLEER.

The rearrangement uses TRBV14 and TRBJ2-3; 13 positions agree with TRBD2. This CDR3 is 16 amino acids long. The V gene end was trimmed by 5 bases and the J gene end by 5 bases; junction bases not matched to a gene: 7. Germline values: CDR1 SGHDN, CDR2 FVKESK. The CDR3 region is CASSSPGLAGLDTQYF. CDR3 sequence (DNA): TGTGCCAGCAGCTCTCCGGGACTAGCGGGACTAGATACGCAGTATTTT.

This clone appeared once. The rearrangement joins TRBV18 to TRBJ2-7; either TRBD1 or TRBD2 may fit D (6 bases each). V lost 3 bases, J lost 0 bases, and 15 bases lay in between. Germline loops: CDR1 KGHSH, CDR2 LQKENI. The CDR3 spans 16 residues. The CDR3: CASSPLGGLSSYEQYF. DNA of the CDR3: TGTGCCAGCTCACCTCTGGGGGGCCTTAGCTCCTACGAGCAGTACTTC.

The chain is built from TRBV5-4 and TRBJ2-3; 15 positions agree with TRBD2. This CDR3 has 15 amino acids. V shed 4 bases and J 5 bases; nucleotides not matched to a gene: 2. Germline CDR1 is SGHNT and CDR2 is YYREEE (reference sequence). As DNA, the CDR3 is TGTGCCAGCAGCCAGGGACTAGCGGGAGGAGATACGCAGTATTTT. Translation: CASSQGLAGGDTQYF.

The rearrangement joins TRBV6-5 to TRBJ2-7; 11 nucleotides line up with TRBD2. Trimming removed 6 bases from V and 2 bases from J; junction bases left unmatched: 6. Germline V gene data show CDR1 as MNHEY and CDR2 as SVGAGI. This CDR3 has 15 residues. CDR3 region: CASRPTSGRTYEQYF. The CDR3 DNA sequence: TGTGCCAGCAGACCCACTAGCGGGAGAACCTACGAGCAGTACTTC.

CDR3 protein: CATSRTGGLADSYEQYF. The DNA of the CDR3 is TGTGCCACCAGCAGGACGGGAGGGCTAGCGGACTCCTACGAGCAGTACTTC. V gene TRBV15 combines with J gene TRBJ2-7; 8 nucleotides match TRBD2. V was pared by 3 bases and J by 0 bases, with 10 bases of the junction left unmatched. The CDR3 extends over 17 amino acids. The V gene's germline CDR1 is LNHNV and CDR2 YYDKDF (reference sequence). The full variable domain, completed using reference TRBV15 and TRBJ2-7, is DAMVIQNPRYQVTQFGKPVTLSCSQTLNHNVMYWYQQKSSQAPKLLFHYYDKDFNNEADTPDNFQSRRPNTSFCFLDIRSPGLGDTAMYLCATSRTGGLADSYEQYFGPGTRLTVT.

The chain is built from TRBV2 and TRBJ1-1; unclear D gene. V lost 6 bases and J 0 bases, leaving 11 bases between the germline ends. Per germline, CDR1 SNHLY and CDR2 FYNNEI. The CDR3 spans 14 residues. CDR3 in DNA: TGTGCCAGCAGCGAGACAACCATGAACACTGAAGCTTTCTTT. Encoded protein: CASSETTMNTEAFF. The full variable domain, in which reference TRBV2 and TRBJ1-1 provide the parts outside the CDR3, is EPEVTQTPSHQVTQMGQEVILRCVPISNHLYFYWYRQILGQKVEFLVSFYNNEISEKSEIFDDQFSVERPDGSNFTLKIRSTKLEDSAMYFCASSETTMNTEAFFGQGTRLTVV.

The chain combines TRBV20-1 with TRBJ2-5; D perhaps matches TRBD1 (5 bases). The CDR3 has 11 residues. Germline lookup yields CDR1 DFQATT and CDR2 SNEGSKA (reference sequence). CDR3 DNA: TGCGGATCAGGGTACCAAGAGACCCAGTACTTC. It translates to CGSGYQETQYF.

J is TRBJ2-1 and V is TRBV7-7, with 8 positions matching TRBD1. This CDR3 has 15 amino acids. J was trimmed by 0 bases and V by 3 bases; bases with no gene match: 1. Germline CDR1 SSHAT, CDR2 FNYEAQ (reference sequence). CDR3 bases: TGTGCCAGCAGCTTTGGACAGGGCTCCTACAATGAGCAGTTCTTC. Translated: CASSFGQGSYNEQFF.

CDR3 residues: CASSLFHDPRETQYF. The CDR3 DNA is TGTGCCAGCAGCTTATTCCATGACCCCCGGGAGACCCAGTACTTC. V is TRBV7-9 and J is TRBJ2-5, with D uncertain. Deletions cut 2 bases from V and 5 bases from J, with 15 bases between. Germline lookup yields CDR1 SEHNR and CDR2 FQNEAQ (reference sequence). This CDR3 spans 15 amino acids.